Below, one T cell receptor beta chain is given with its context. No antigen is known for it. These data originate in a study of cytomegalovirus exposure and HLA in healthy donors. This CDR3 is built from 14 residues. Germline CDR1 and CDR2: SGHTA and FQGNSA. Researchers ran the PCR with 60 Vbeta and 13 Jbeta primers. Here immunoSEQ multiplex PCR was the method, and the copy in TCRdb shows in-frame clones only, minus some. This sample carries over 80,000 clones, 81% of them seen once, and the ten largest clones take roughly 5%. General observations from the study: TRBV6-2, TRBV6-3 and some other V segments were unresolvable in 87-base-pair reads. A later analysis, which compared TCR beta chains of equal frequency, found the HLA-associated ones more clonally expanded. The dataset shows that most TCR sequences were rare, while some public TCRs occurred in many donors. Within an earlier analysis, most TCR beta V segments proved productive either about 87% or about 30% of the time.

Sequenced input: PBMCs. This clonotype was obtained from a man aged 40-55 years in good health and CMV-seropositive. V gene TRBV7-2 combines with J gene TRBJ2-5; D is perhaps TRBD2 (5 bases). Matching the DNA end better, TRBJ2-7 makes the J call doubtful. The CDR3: CASSLGMRAYEQYF. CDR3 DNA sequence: TGTGCCAGCAGCTTAGGTATGAGGGCTTACGAGCAGTACTTC.